The clone carrying this T cell receptor beta chain has more than one count but fewer than ten. The antigen is undetermined. Using RNA transcripts as the source, TCR beta CDR3 regions were amplified. Using the HTBI primer set, a first-round RT-PCR was run on the TCR CDR3. TCRdb fed the multiplex PCR reads into MiXCR, producing one record per CDR3 protein. This sample has roughly 840,000 distinct CDR3 sequences, with 38% found just once. This entry comes from a study of T cells in Graves' hyperthyroidism and ophthalmopathy. Study outcomes and limitations: Blood also held most thyroid clonotypes expanded beyond 0.001.

Material: blood. The receptor was isolated from a man younger than 30 with Graves' hyperthyroidism.

CDR3 in amino acids: CASGGGDEKLFF. As DNA, the CDR3 is TGTGCCAGTGGGGGCGGGGATGAAAAACTGTTTTTT. J is TRBJ1-4 and V is TRBV12-3 or TRBV12-4, with D maybe TRBD1 (6 bases). The V end was cut by 9 bases, the J end by 6 bases, with 11 bases between. The CDR3 has 12 residues.